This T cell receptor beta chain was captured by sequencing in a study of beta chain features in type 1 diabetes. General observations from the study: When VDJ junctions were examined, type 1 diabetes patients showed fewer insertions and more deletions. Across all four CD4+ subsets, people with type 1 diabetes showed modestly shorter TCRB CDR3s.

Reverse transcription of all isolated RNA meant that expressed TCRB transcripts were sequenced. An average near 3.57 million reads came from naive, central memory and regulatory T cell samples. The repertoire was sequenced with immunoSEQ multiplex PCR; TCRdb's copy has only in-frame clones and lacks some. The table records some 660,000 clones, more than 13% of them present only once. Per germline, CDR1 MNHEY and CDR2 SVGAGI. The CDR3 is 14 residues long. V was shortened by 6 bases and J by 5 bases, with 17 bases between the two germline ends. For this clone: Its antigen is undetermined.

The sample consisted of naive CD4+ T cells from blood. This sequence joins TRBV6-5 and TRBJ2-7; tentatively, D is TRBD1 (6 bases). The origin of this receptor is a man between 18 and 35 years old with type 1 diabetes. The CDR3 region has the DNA TGTGCCAGCAGATCCACAGGGATCTGGCACGAGCAGTACTTC. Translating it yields CASRSTGIWHEQYF.